The T cell receptor (beta chain) described here comes from a study of T cells in localized non-small cell lung cancer. Using immunoSEQ multiplex PCR, the repertoire was profiled, and TCRdb retains in-frame clones only, with some absent. The sample has around 30,000 clones, about 91% seen once. General observations from the study: The greatest T cell clonality was found in uninvolved adjacent lung (higher than in tumor). Median 57 top-100 tumor clones were shared with paired adjacent lung. An association was observed between higher blood T cell density and longer overall survival. Without multi-region sequencing, intratumor heterogeneity could not be excluded.

On this clone itself: Its antigen remains unidentified.

The V gene's germline CDR1 is SGDLS and CDR2 YYNGEE. J gave up 9 bases and V 2 bases, and 8 bases lay outside the gene matches. This CDR3 has 14 residues. This sample comprised peripheral blood, obtained before any cancer treatment. The chain links TRBV9 to TRBJ2-1; 7 bases are shared with TRBD2. The sequence derives from a male donor at least 60 years old with stage I lung adenocarcinoma. CDR3 sequence reads: CASSVLSGAGEQFF. As DNA, the CDR3 is TGTGCCAGCAGCGTTTTGAGCGGGGCTGGTGAGCAGTTCTTC. The full variable domain, its missing parts supplied by reference TRBV9 and TRBJ2-1, is DSGVTQTPKHLITATGQRVTLRCSPRSGDLSVYWYQQSLDQGLQFLIQYYNGEERAKGNILERFSAQQFPDLHSELNLSSLELGDSALYFCASSVLSGAGEQFFGPGTRLTVL.